The sequence of this T cell receptor beta chain was determined in a study of blood T cell repertoires in COVID-19 (dated by TCRdb to about 2020). For context, the study as a whole: Samples covering the acute and convalescent phases of COVID-19 were provided by collaborators in the United States, Italy and Spain. The material from the prospective study consisted of cDNA or gDNA derived from T cells, B-cell-depleted T cells, or PBMCs. Subjects who had been exposed to COVID-19, were actively infected with it, or had recovered from it provided the deeply sampled blood TCRbeta repertoires that made up the dataset. A freely available public database, intended as a resource for researchers studying the immune response to SARS-CoV-2, is where the repertoires were released. Samples were obtained from the ongoing ImmuneRACE study (first 160 participants) and from about 1,300 subjects provided by 6 global collaborators. The sample metadata nearly always contained a de-identified subject ID, COVID-19 status, age in years and sex. Where available, HLA class I and class II types were obtained from metadata supplied by the sample provider rather than from assay-based typing. Points the paper makes about the study in general: The quantity of clinical and demographic metadata differed by source and by participant and was supplied without curation.

The immunoSEQ Assay, a bias-controlled multiplex PCR, was used to amplify TCRbeta CDR3 regions from genomic DNA. In the source study's methods: The number of nucleated cells in each sample was estimated by amplification of reference gene primers within the assay. To quantify the absolute abundance of each unique TCRbeta CDR3 rearrangement, sequence reads were collapsed and filtered. For each sample, productive Simpson clonality was calculated as the square root of Simpson's diversity index over productive rearrangements. This immuneACCESS table, as held by TCRdb, lists in-frame sequences with V and J called but not all clones. Of the missing ones, under half trace to an unresolved V gene in checked studies; the others have no known cause. The DNA gave D and trimming, while V, J and clone size come from that table. The sample has 120,000 or so clones on record, 81% of them singletons. The top ten hold approximately 3.9% of the sample.

Concerning this clone itself: The antigen it recognizes is unknown. Nothing much larger sits one base from this clone, and base qualities are not available.

V sheds 4 bases and J sheds 5 bases, leaving 13 bases between their ends. The cysteine opens and the phenylalanine closes a CDR3 of 14 amino acids. Only CDR3 DNA remains: 42 bases, in frame from the first base. The germline V gene sets CDR1 to WSHSY and CDR2 to SAAADI. Collaborating institutions collected whole blood in K2EDTA tubes following their own protocols. Collaborator samples were shipped for TCRbeta analysis as frozen whole blood, isolated PBMCs, or DNA extracted from either sample type. The rearranged chain carries TRBV10-2 and TRBJ2-3; TRBD2 is possibly the D segment (5 matching bases). The TCR was taken from a woman between 50 and 59 years old with acute or convalescent COVID-19. Sequenced sample: peripheral blood. This receptor has the CDR3 CASSVGGSRDTQYF. The DNA reads as follows: TGCGCCAGCAGTGTCGGTGGGAGTCGAGATACGCAGTATTTT.